Listed here are 26 T cell receptor beta chains from one sample, sequenced in a study of T cells in Graves' hyperthyroidism and ophthalmopathy. Amplification of TCR beta CDR3 regions was performed using RNA transcripts as template. Carried out on the TCR CDR3, a first-round RT-PCR used the HTBI primer set. TCRdb processed the multiplex PCR reads anew with MiXCR; each CDR3 protein has one entry. The sample lists roughly 570,000 distinct CDR3 sequences, roughly 14% occurring once. Sequences were obtained from blood. Source of these receptors: a woman aged 30 to 39 with Graves' hyperthyroidism.

The J gene is TRBJ1-6, the V gene TRBV4-1; no firm D call. V gave up 1 base and J gave up 6 bases, with 16 bases separating them. The CDR3 is made up of 17 amino acids. In germline, CDR1 is MGHRA, CDR2 YSYEKL. The CDR3 nucleotides are TGCGCCAGCAGCCAAGTCGCCGGCCCCGGATTTAATTCACCCCTCCACTTT. Protein product: CASSQVAGPGFNSPLHF.

This clonotype was seen repeatedly, ten times or more. J is TRBJ1-1 and V is TRBV2; the D is unclear. V lost 0 bases and J lost 1, with 12 bases in between. The CDR3 totals 16 residues. CDR1 and CDR2 from the germline V gene are SNHLY and FYNNEI. CDR3 sequence: CASSEAGQDPNTEAFF. Here the CDR3 DNA reads TGTGCCAGCAGTGAAGCGGGCCAGGACCCGAACACTGAAGCTTTCTTT. Full variable domain (rest looked up from reference TRBV2 and TRBJ1-1): EPEVTQTPSHQVTQMGQEVILRCVPISNHLYFYWYRQILGQKVEFLVSFYNNEISEKSEIFDDQFSVERPDGSNFTLKIRSTKLEDSAMYFCASSEAGQDPNTEAFFGQGTRLTVV.

This clonotype appeared a single time. CDR3 coding DNA: TGTGCCAGCAGTGAATATGGTGCGGGGACCGAGCAGTTCTTC. It encodes CASSEYGAGTEQFF. This chain connects TRBV25-1 to TRBJ2-1; TRBD2 is a possible D gene (6 bases). Germline V lookup: CDR1 MGHDK, CDR2 SYGVNS. CDR3 length equals 14 residues. Trimming removed 0 bases at V and 10 bases at J, with 13 bases between. The entire variable domain, with the rest obtained from reference TRBV25-1 and TRBJ2-1, is as follows: EADIYQTPRYLVIGTGKKITLECSQTMGHDKMYWYQQDPGMELHLIHYSYGVNSTEKGDLSSESTVSRIRTEHFPLTLESARPSHTSQYLCASSEYGAGTEQFFGPGTRLTVL.

There are a few counts of this clonotype. The CDR3 nucleotides are TGTGCCAGCAGCGTAGGAGACCCAGCCACCGGGGAGCTGTTTTTT. This sequence encodes CASSVGDPATGELFF. The chain joins TRBV9 to TRBJ2-2; no firm D call. The germline gives CDR1 SGDLS, CDR2 YYNGEE. The ends were cut back, 0 bases at V and 4 bases at J, with 10 bases in the middle. The CDR3 sequence is 15 residues long.

The chain is built from TRBV19 and TRBJ1-1, with D uncertain. Looked up from germline, CDR1 is LNHDA and CDR2 is SQIVND (reference sequence). The V end lost 1 base, the J end lost 1 base, and 7 bases lay between the germline ends. The CDR3 is made up of 14 amino acids. The CDR3 here is CASSIVPENTEAFF. In nucleotides, the CDR3 is TGTGCCAGTAGTATAGTTCCAGAGAACACTGAAGCTTTCTTT.

This clonotype has only a few counts. The V call is TRBV4-1, the J call TRBJ2-1; D is unresolved. Germline values: CDR1 MGHRA, CDR2 YSYEKL. Trimming took off 1 base at V and 12 bases at J, with 13 bases between the two ends. The CDR3 totals 13 residues. This CDR3 reads CASSQGSPSGQFF. The DNA of the CDR3 is TGCGCCAGCAGCCAAGGCTCTCCCTCGGGGCAGTTCTTC.

In this sample, this clonotype turned up many times. The chain joins TRBV30 to TRBJ2-1; the D gene is possibly TRBD1 (7 bases). CDR1 and CDR2 (germline): GTSNPN, SVGIG (reference sequence). Trimming took 1 base from V and 9 from J, leaving 16 bases between them. This CDR3 is built from 14 residues. As DNA, the CDR3 is TGTGCCTGGAGTGGGGACAGCGCTAGCGTTGAGCAGTTCTTC. It translates to CAWSGDSASVEQFF. The entire variable domain, with the rest obtained from reference TRBV30 and TRBJ2-1, is as follows: SQTIHQWPATLVQPVGSPLSLECTVEGTSNPNLYWYRQAAGRGLQLLFYSVGIGQISSEVPQNLSASRPQDRQFILSSKKLLLSDSGFYLCAWSGDSASVEQFFGPGTRLTVL.

This clonotype was seen a few times. The rearrangement links TRBV25-1 to TRBJ1-6; D may be TRBD1 (6 bases). The CDR3 has 12 residues. Trimming cost V 9 bases and J 9 bases, with 12 bases left between them. The germline V gene encodes CDR1 MGHDK and CDR2 SYGVNS. The CDR3 coding sequence is TGTGCCAGTAGTACAGGGCTTTCACCCCTCCACTTT. Its translation: CASSTGLSPLHF.

This clonotype was detected ten times or more. This chain connects TRBV30 to TRBJ1-1; D remains ambiguous. Between the trimmed V and J ends, which lost 4 bases and 6 bases, there was a span of 9 bases. Germline values: CDR1 GTSNPN, CDR2 SVGIG (reference sequence). The CDR3 sequence is 11 residues long. The CDR3: CAWTGPPEAFF. As DNA, the CDR3 is TGTGCCTGGACAGGTCCCCCTGAAGCTTTCTTT.

J is TRBJ2-3 and V is TRBV10-3; TRBD2 aligns across 9 bases. The length of the CDR3 is 15 residues. V shed 4 bases and J 3 bases; nucleotides not matched to a gene: 5. CDR1 is ENHRY and CDR2 is SYGVKD in the germline V gene. CDR3 residues: CAISVAGGLTDTQYF. CDR3 DNA sequence: TGTGCCATCAGTGTCGCGGGAGGGCTTACAGATACGCAGTATTTT.

The CDR3 nucleotides read TGTGCCAGCAGCATACAGGGGGAGCTCGGGTATGGCTACACCTTC. Amino acids: CASSIQGELGYGYTF. The rearrangement uses TRBV11-2 and TRBJ1-2, with 8 bases identical to TRBD1. There are 15 residues in the CDR3. Per germline, CDR1 SGHAT and CDR2 FQNNGV. Trimming at V came to 5 bases and at J to 5 bases, leaving 10 bases not matched to a gene.

This chain joins TRBV5-1 and TRBJ2-7, with D possibly matching TRBD1 (6 bases). Germline loops: CDR1 SGHRS, CDR2 YFSETQ. CDR3 length: 14 residues. The V gene lost 4 bases and the J gene lost 4 bases, with 15 bases spanning the gap. The CDR3 loop reads CASSPSGQLYEQYF. The CDR3 DNA reads TGCGCCAGCAGCCCTTCAGGACAGCTGTACGAGCAGTACTTC.

Worth noting for this clonotype: This clone may be a read error of a much larger clone one base away. This chain connects TRBV20-1 to TRBJ2-1; 10 positions match TRBD2. The CDR3 has 14 amino acids. Per germline, CDR1 DFQATT and CDR2 SNEGSKA (reference sequence). The CDR3 is CGVRTSGPYNEQFF. CDR3 nucleotides: TGCGGTGTTCGGACTAGCGGCCCCTACAATGAGCAGTTCTTC.

This clonotype was seen a few times. The rearrangement joins TRBV2 to TRBJ2-2; 7 positions match TRBD2. The CDR3 spans 15 residues. The trim removed 2 bases at V and 4 bases at J, leaving 4 bases unmatched. Germline assignment: CDR1 SNHLY and CDR2 FYNNEI. CDR3 loop: CASSEWRELTGELFF. The CDR3 bases are TGTGCCAGCAGTGAATGGCGGGAGCTCACCGGGGAGCTGTTTTTT. The full variable domain, completed using reference TRBV2 and TRBJ2-2, is EPEVTQTPSHQVTQMGQEVILRCVPISNHLYFYWYRQILGQKVEFLVSFYNNEISEKSEIFDDQFSVERPDGSNFTLKIRSTKLEDSAMYFCASSEWRELTGELFFGEGSRLTVL.

This clonotype was seen ten or more times. The CDR3 protein is CASSLAAGVRWNEQFF. The CDR3 DNA follows: TGTGCCAGCAGTTTAGCAGCGGGAGTGAGGTGGAATGAGCAGTTCTTC. This chain links TRBV12-3 or TRBV12-4 with TRBJ2-1; 8 bases line up with TRBD2. Trimming cost V 0 bases and J 7 bases; bases outside gene matches: 8. CDR3 length equals 16 residues.

This clonotype was found a few times. The conserved final phenylalanine or tryptophan is absent from the CDR3, which likely points to a read error. This rearrangement joins TRBV28 to TRBJ1-5, with TRBD1 as a possible D gene (5 bases). Germline V gene lookup returns CDR1 MDHEN and CDR2 SYDVKM. Trimming shortened V by 6 bases and J by 3 bases, and 12 bases separated the two germline ends. The CDR3 has 14 amino acids. The CDR3 nucleotides read TGTGCCAGCAGGACCAGGGTTTTCAATCAGCCCCAGCATTCT. The encoded protein is CASRTRVFNQPQHS.

This clonotype has at least ten counts. This chain links TRBV28 with TRBJ1-5; possible D gene TRBD1, 5 bases. V was shortened by 7 bases and J by 2 bases, with 15 bases between the two germline ends. Per germline, CDR1 MDHEN and CDR2 SYDVKM. The CDR3 contains 15 residues. The CDR3 reads CASIAGYGGNQPQHF. CDR3 nucleotide sequence: TGTGCCAGCATAGCAGGGTACGGGGGCAATCAGCCCCAGCATTTT. The full variable domain, its missing parts supplied by reference TRBV28 and TRBJ1-5, is DVKVTQSSRYLVKRTGEKVFLECVQDMDHENMFWYRQDPGLGLRLIYFSYDVKMKEKGDIPEGYSVSREKKERFSLILESASTNQTSMYLCASIAGYGGNQPQHFGDGTRLSIL.

This clonotype was seen ten or more times. The chain couples TRBV11-2 to TRBJ2-7, with TRBD2 as a possible D gene (5 bases). Trimming cost V 1 base and J 7 bases, with 14 bases left between them. This CDR3 is built from 14 residues. Germline V gives CDR1 SGHAT, CDR2 FQNNGV. The CDR3 region is CASSLGRGRGEQYF. The DNA for the CDR3 is TGTGCCAGCAGCTTAGGACGAGGACGAGGGGAGCAGTACTTC.

On this clonotype: Just one base apart from a much larger clone, this may be a read error. The rearrangement uses TRBV5-5 and TRBJ1-1; D ambiguous. Between the trimmed V and J ends, which lost 8 bases and 1 base, there was a span of 12 bases. Germline CDR1 and CDR2: SGHKS and YYEKEE (reference sequence). CDR3 length equals 13 residues. The chain's CDR3 is CARNPGGNTEAFF. Here the CDR3 DNA reads TGTGCCAGAAACCCCGGAGGGAACACTGAAGCTTTCTTT.

This clonotype has at least ten counts. The chain is built from TRBV7-8 and TRBJ2-7, with D uncertain. This CDR3 has 11 residues. From germline, CDR1 is SGHVS and CDR2 FQNEAQ. V gave up 3 bases and J gave up 5 bases, with 5 bases separating them. CDR3 sequence reads: CASSLFHEQYF. The CDR3 nucleotides read TGTGCCAGCAGCTTGTTTCACGAGCAGTACTTC.

J is TRBJ2-1 and V is TRBV13; D assignment may be TRBD1 or TRBD2 (6 bases each). Trimming stripped 10 bases from V and 0 bases from J, with 16 bases between. Germline V gene sequence: CDR1 PRHDT, CDR2 FYEKMQ (reference sequence). The CDR3 contains 15 residues. CDR3 sequence reads: CATISGGRSYNEQFF. The DNA of the CDR3 is TGTGCCACCATCTCTGGGGGGCGCTCCTACAATGAGCAGTTCTTC.

In this sample, this clonotype turned up many times. The genes are TRBV11-2 and TRBJ2-2; 11 nucleotides line up with TRBD2. The ends lost 3 bases at V and 4 bases at J; junction bases unmatched: 4. The CDR3 is 16 residues long. Germline V gene data show CDR1 as SGHAT and CDR2 as FQNNGV. The CDR3 here is CASSFGSGRGTGELFF. The CDR3 DNA sequence: TGTGCCAGCAGCTTCGGTAGCGGGAGGGGCACCGGGGAGCTGTTTTTT.

The CDR3 DNA is TGTGCCAGCAGTTTATTACCAGAGGGCGAGCCCCAGCATTTT. Encoded protein: CASSLLPEGEPQHF. The rearrangement links TRBV27 to TRBJ1-5, with no clear D. The germline V gene has CDR1 MNHEY and CDR2 SMNVEV (reference sequence). The CDR3 is 14 amino acids. Trimming removed 1 base at V and 8 bases at J, with 12 bases between.

The chain couples TRBV7-2 to TRBJ2-1; 9 bases map to TRBD2. V lost 1 base to trimming and J lost 10 bases; unmatched junction nucleotides: 5. The CDR3 runs 14 residues. Germline assignment: CDR1 SGHTA and CDR2 FQGNSA. The CDR3 sequence is CASSLGSGRTEQFF. CDR3 nucleotide sequence: TGTGCCAGCAGCTTAGGTAGCGGGAGAACGGAGCAGTTCTTC.

The rearrangement links TRBV6-6 to TRBJ2-7; 7 positions match TRBD1. The CDR3 runs 15 residues. Germline CDR1 is MNHNY and CDR2 is SVGAGI (reference sequence). V gave up 2 bases and J gave up 0 bases; unmatched junction bases: 4. Here the CDR3 DNA reads TGTGCCAGCAGTTACCCGGGACAGCCCTCCTACGAGCAGTACTTC. Translated, it gives CASSYPGQPSYEQYF.

This clonotype has a count of ten or more. At one boundary the junction diverges from the germline segment, which might be a read error. This chain joins TRBV12-3 or TRBV12-4 and TRBJ2-7, with 9 bases matching TRBD1. The CDR3 has 14 residues. CDR3 nucleotide sequence: TGTGCCAGCAGCTTAGGGGACAGGGACTACGAGCAGTACTTC. Translating it yields CASSLGDRDYEQYF.